The 13 T cell receptor beta chains presented below share a single source sample, sequenced in a study of PD-L1 blockade in urothelial cancer. Sequencing was performed with immunoSEQ multiplex PCR; in TCRdb, only in-frame clones are kept and a portion is missing. The table records some 35,000 clones, roughly 38% of them present only once. Sample: tumor tissue, taken before atezolizumab (anti-PD-L1) treatment. These TCRs come from a man between 60 and 75 years old with urothelial cancer.

The chain links TRBV6-8 to TRBJ2-7; 9 nucleotides align to TRBD1. V shed 5 bases, J shed 7 bases, and the junction held 12 bases outside the gene matches. CDR1 is MNHGY and CDR2 is SAAAGT in the germline V gene. The CDR3 runs 15 residues. CDR3 loop: CASSASGTGMGEQYF. CDR3 nucleotides: TGTGCCAGCAGTGCCTCCGGGACAGGGATGGGGGAGCAGTACTTC.

J is TRBJ2-1 and V is TRBV5-1; 11 bases fit TRBD2. The germline V gene encodes CDR1 SGHRS and CDR2 YFSETQ. This CDR3 is 16 amino acids long. V shed 3 bases and J 4 bases; nucleotides not matched to a gene: 6. CDR3 sequence reads: CASSSVAGGLYNEQFF. The CDR3 coding sequence is TGCGCCAGCAGCTCCGTAGCGGGAGGGCTTTACAATGAGCAGTTCTTC.

By share of the sample, this clone is medium-sized. CDR3: CASSSFGDQPQHF. Written as DNA, the CDR3 is TGTGCCAGCAGTTCATTCGGGGATCAGCCCCAGCATTTT. The chain is built from TRBV6-8 and TRBJ1-5, with unresolved D. With 4 bases removed from V and 5 bases from J, the gap between germline ends came to 9 bases. In germline, CDR1 is MNHGY, CDR2 SAAAGT. CDR3 length: 13 amino acids.

The V call is TRBV29-1, the J call TRBJ1-5; D may be TRBD1 (5 bases). Trimming removed 1 base at V and 6 bases at J, with 16 bases between. Germline CDR1 and CDR2: SQVTM and ANQGSEA. The CDR3 totals 15 residues. The CDR3 nucleotides read TGCAGCGTTGAAGTCCCGGGGCGCATTGGTCAGCCCCAGCATTTT. Its translation is CSVEVPGRIGQPQHF.

This clone was observed at least ten times. V usage is TRBV30 and J usage is TRBJ2-5, with TRBD2 as a possible D gene (5 bases). V was pared by 2 bases and J by 4 bases, with 5 bases between. Per germline, CDR1 GTSNPN and CDR2 SVGIG (reference sequence). CDR3 size: 11 residues. The CDR3 spells CAWSRGETQYF. The CDR3 nucleotides are TGTGCCTGGAGTCGGGGAGAGACCCAGTACTTC.

The chain links TRBV28 to TRBJ2-7; 10 positions match TRBD1. The V gene's germline CDR1 is MDHEN and CDR2 SYDVKM. Trimming took 7 bases from V and 0 from J; bases not matched to a gene: 6. CDR3 length equals 15 residues. This CDR3 is CASTPDRGFSYEQYF. DNA for the CDR3: TGTGCCAGCACCCCGGACAGGGGGTTCTCCTACGAGCAGTACTTC.

The CDR3 here is CASSQGTGVRQPQHF. Here the CDR3 DNA reads TGCGCCAGCAGCCAAGGGACAGGGGTGCGACAGCCCCAGCATTTT. This chain uses TRBV1 with TRBJ1-5; the table's D call of TRBD1 was not tested on the DNA. TRBV1 represents a pseudogene. This CDR3 is 15 amino acids long.

This chain connects TRBV28 to TRBJ1-5; TRBD1 might be the D (6 bases). The germline CDR1 and CDR2 sequences are MDHEN and SYDVKM. V shed 5 bases and J shed 1 base, with 12 bases lying between them. This CDR3 is built from 15 residues. The CDR3 coding sequence is TGTGCCAGCAGTCTACAGGGTCGAAGCAATCAGCCCCAGCATTTT. This encodes CASSLQGRSNQPQHF.

In its sample, this clone was seen a few times. The chain uses TRBV11-3 and TRBJ1-3; D might be TRBD1 (5 bases). The CDR3 runs 16 residues. V gave up 2 bases and J gave up 0 bases, with 11 bases separating them. Per the germline V gene, CDR1 is SGHNT and CDR2 is YENEEA. CDR3 loop: CASSLFGGSSGNTIYF. CDR3 coding DNA: TGTGCCAGCAGCTTATTCGGGGGGAGCTCTGGAAACACCATATATTTT.

This clone is termed large. The chain links TRBV30 to TRBJ2-1; D is unresolved. The CDR3 loop spans 14 amino acids. Germline CDR1 and CDR2: GTSNPN and SVGIG (reference sequence). V was trimmed by 0 bases and J by 7 bases, leaving 13 bases between them. The CDR3 sequence: CAWSVTISENEQFF. The CDR3, as DNA: TGTGCCTGGAGTGTAACCATATCGGAGAATGAGCAGTTCTTC.

A few counts support this clone. V is TRBV11-3 and J is TRBJ1-3; the D is unclear. The CDR3 has 14 residues. Trimming pared 5 bases from V and 6 bases from J, leaving 14 bases between. Germline V CDR1 and CDR2: SGHNT, YENEEA. This CDR3 is CASSVDRSQNTIYF. CDR3 nucleotides: TGTGCCAGCAGCGTCGACCGCTCCCAAAACACCATATATTTT.

This clone was picked up a small number of times. The chain combines TRBV6-8 with TRBJ1-2; D gene unclear. The CDR3 contains 15 residues. V shed 1 base and J shed 2 bases, with 11 bases lying between them. Per germline, CDR1 MNHGY and CDR2 SAAAGT. The CDR3 bases are TGTGCCAGCAGTTACTGGGAGAACTTGAACTATGGCTACACCTTC. Translation gives CASSYWENLNYGYTF.

This clone was seen more than once but under ten times. The V gene is TRBV16, the J gene TRBJ2-2; D unclear. The CDR3 has 15 residues. Germline values: CDR1 KGHSY, CDR2 FQNENV. V dropped 4 bases and J dropped 1 base, with 10 bases sitting between them. The CDR3: CASSPPPGNTGELFF. The CDR3 DNA follows: TGTGCCAGCAGCCCTCCACCAGGGAACACCGGGGAGCTGTTTTTT.